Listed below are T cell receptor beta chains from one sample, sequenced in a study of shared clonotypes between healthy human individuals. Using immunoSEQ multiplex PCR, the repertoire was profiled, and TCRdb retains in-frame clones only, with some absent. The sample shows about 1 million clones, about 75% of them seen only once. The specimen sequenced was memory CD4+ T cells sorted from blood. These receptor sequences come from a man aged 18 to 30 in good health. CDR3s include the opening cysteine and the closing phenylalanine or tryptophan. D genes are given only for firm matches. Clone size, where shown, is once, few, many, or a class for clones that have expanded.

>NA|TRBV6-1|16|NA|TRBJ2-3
CASSEARGVPTDTQYF
TGTGCCAGCAGTGAAGCGCGCGGCGTCCCCACAGATACGCAGTATTTT
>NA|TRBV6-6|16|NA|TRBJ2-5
CASSSPFGVHQETQYF
TGTGCCAGCAGTTCCCCGTTCGGGGTCCACCAAGAGACCCAGTACTTC
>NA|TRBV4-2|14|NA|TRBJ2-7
CASSQGPAAYEQYF
TGTGCCAGCAGCCAAGGACCTGCAGCTTACGAGCAGTACTTC
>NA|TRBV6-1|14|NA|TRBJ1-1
CASSALEWNTEAFF
TGTGCCAGCAGTGCCCTGGAGTGGAACACTGAAGCTTTCTTT
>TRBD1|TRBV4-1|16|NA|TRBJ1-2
CASSQAGTGEHYGYTF
TGCGCCAGCAGCCAAGCGGGGACAGGAGAACACTATGGCTACACCTTC
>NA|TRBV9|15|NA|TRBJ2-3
CASSVTSTSTDTQYF
TGTGCCAGCAGCGTTACCAGCACTAGCACAGATACGCAGTATTTT
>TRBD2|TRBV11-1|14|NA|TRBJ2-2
CASSGEGIPGELFF
TGTGCCAGCAGCGGGGAGGGCATCCCCGGGGAGCTGTTTTTT
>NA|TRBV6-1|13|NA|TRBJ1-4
CASSERDNEKLFF
TGTGCCAGCAGTGAGAGGGATAATGAAAAACTGTTTTTT
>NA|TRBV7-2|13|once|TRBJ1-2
CASSLQLNYGYTF
TGTGCCAGCAGCTTACAGCTTAACTATGGCTACACCTTC
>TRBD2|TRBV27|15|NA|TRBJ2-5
CASSIQRGGTETQYF
TGTGCCAGCAGTATACAGCGGGGGGGCACGGAGACCCAGTACTTC
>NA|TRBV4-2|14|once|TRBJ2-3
CASSQDTGKDTQYF
TGTGCCAGCAGCCAAGATACAGGGAAAGATACGCAGTATTTT
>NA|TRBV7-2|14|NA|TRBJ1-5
CASSLWRVGQPQHF
TGTGCCAGCAGCTTATGGAGGGTAGGTCAGCCCCAGCATTTT
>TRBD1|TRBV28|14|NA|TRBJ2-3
CASRARTGWNTQYF
TGTGCCAGCAGGGCCAGGACAGGGTGGAATACGCAGTATTTT
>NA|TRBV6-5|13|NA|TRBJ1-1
CASSYGQNTEAFF
TGTGCCAGCAGTTACGGACAGAACACTGAAGCTTTCTTT
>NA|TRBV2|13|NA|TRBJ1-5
CASSSILNQPQHF
TGTGCCAGCAGTTCCATCTTGAATCAGCCCCAGCATTTT
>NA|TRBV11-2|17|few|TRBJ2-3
CASSLALAYSLTDTQYF
TGTGCCAGCAGCTTAGCGCTAGCGTACTCCCTAACAGATACGCAGTATTTT
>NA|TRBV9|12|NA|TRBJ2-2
CARKTGAGELFF
TGTGCCAGGAAGACGGGGGCCGGGGAGCTGTTTTTT
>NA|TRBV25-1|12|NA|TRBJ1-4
CASRGSGEKLFF
TGTGCCAGCAGAGGGTCGGGTGAAAAACTGTTTTTT
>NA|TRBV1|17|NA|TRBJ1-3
CTSSAFIFTRERNTIYF
TGCACCAGCAGCGCCTTCATCTTCACGAGGGAAAGGAACACCATATATTTT
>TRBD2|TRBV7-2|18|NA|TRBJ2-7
CASSLVNAGTSGSNEQYF
TGTGCCAGCAGCTTAGTAAATGCAGGGACTAGCGGGAGCAACGAGCAGTACTTC
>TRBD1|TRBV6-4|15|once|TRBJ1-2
CASSVLSDRDNGYTF
TGTGCCAGCAGTGTCCTCAGTGACAGGGATAACGGCTACACCTTC
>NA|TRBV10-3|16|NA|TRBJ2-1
CAIKPGPSGSYNEQFF
TGTGCCATCAAGCCGGGCCCCTCGGGATCCTACAATGAGCAGTTCTTC
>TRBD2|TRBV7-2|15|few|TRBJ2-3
CASSSHSGSADTQYF
TGTGCCAGCAGCTCCCACAGCGGGAGTGCAGATACGCAGTATTTT
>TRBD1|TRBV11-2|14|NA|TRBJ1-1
CASSRQGFLTEAFF
TGTGCCAGCAGCCGACAGGGTTTTCTCACTGAAGCTTTCTTT
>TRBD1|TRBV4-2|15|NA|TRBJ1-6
CASSQGDRVGSPLHF
TGTGCCAGCAGCCAAGGAGACAGGGTCGGTTCACCCCTCCACTTT
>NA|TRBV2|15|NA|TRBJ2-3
CASSEALGGTDTQYF
TGTGCCAGCAGTGAAGCGCTCGGGGGAACAGATACGCAGTATTTT
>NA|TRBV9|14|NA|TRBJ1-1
CASSVEGQGSEAFF
TGTGCCAGCAGCGTCGAGGGGCAAGGGTCTGAAGCTTTCTTT
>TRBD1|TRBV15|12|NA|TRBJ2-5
CATSRAGGTQYF
TGTGCCACCAGCAGAGCAGGGGGGACCCAGTACTTC
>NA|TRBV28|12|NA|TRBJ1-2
CASSVLLYGYTF
TGTGCCAGCAGTGTCCTCCTCTATGGCTACACCTTC
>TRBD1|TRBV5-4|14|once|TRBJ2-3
CASSPNRGSDTQYF
TGTGCCAGCAGCCCTAACAGGGGTTCCGATACGCAGTATTTT
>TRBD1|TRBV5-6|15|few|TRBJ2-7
CASSIRDRMYYEQYF
TGTGCCAGCAGCATCCGGGACAGAATGTACTACGAGCAGTACTTC
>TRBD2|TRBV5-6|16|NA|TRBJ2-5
CASSLGLAGGMETQYF
TGTGCCAGCAGCTTGGGACTAGCGGGGGGTATGGAGACCCAGTACTTC
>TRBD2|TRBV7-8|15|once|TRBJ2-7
CASTVAGGSQYEQYF
TGTGCCAGTACTGTAGCGGGAGGGTCCCAGTACGAGCAGTACTTC
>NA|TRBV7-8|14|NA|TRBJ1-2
CASSLTTANYGYTF
TGTGCCAGCAGCTTAACAACAGCTAACTATGGCTACACCTTC
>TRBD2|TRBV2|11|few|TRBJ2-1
CASKLALEQFF
TGTGCCAGCAAACTAGCGCTTGAGCAGTTCTTC
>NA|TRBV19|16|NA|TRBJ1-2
CASSTSRDPDGYGYTF
TGTGCCAGTAGTACAAGCCGGGACCCTGATGGGTATGGCTACACCTTC
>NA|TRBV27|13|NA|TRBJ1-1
CASSLQLNTEAFF
TGTGCCAGCAGTTTACAGCTGAACACTGAAGCTTTCTTT
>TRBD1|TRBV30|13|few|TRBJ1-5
CAWSVQGDQPQHF
TGTGCCTGGAGTGTACAGGGGGACCAGCCCCAGCATTTT
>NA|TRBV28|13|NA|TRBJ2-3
CASLSGDTDTQYF
TGTGCCAGCCTATCGGGGGATACAGATACGCAGTATTTT
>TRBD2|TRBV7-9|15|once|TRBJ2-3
CASSPIGLAGGTQYF
TGTGCCAGCAGCCCCATAGGGCTAGCGGGGGGAACGCAGTATTTT
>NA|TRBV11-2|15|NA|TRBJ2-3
CASSLLEAGADTQYF
TGTGCCAGCAGCTTATTAGAAGCAGGGGCAGATACGCAGTATTTT
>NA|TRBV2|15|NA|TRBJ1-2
CASSPPKAGTYGYTF
TGTGCCAGCAGTCCCCCTAAGGCAGGTACCTATGGCTACACCTTC
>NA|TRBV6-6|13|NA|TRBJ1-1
CASSYSYSPEAFF
TGTGCCAGCAGTTACTCGTACAGCCCTGAAGCTTTCTTT
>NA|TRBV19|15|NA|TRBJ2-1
CASSRDGISYNEQFF
TGTGCCAGTAGCCGAGACGGGATCTCCTACAATGAGCAGTTCTTC
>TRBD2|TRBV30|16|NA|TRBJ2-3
CAWSVQVAGGTDTQYF
TGTGCCTGGAGTGTACAGGTAGCGGGGGGCACAGATACGCAGTATTTT
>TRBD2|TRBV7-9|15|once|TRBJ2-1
CASSLAGLSRDEQFF
TGTGCCAGCAGCCTAGCGGGGCTCTCTCGGGATGAGCAGTTCTTC
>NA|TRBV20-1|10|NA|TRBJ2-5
CSASLETQYF
TGCAGTGCTAGCTTGGAGACCCAGTACTTC
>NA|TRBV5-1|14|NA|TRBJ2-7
CVSGTGQETYEQYF
TGCGTCTCGGGGACTGGACAGGAGACCTACGAGCAGTACTTC
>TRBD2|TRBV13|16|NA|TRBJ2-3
CASSQGTSGGADTQYF
TGTGCCAGCAGCCAGGGGACTAGCGGGGGGGCAGATACGCAGTATTTT